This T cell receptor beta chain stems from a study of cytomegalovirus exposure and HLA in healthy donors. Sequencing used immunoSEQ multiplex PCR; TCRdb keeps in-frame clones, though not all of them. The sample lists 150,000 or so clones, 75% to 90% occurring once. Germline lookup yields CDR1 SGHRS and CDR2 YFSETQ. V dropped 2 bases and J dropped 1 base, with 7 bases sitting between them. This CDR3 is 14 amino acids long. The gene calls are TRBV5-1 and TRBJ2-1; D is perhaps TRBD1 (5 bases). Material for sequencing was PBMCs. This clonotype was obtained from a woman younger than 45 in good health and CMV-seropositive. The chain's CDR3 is CASSFQGSYNEQFF. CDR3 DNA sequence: TGCGCCAGCAGCTTTCAGGGATCCTACAATGAGCAGTTCTTC.